The 17 T cell receptor beta chains below were found in one sample sequenced in a study of CD8 T cells in Susac syndrome. RNA in amounts of roughly 0.5 to 1 ug was reverse transcribed with random hexamers. MiXCR, applied by TCRdb to the immunoSEQ multiplex PCR reads, yields one record per CDR3 protein. The data contain under 200,000 distinct CDR3 sequences, 90% to 97% of them seen just once; the ten biggest clones take up approximately 0.12%. The sample was CD4+ T cells from PBMCs. The receptors shown here come from a human donor with Susac syndrome.

The CDR3 reads CASSPKEGTGAKNIQYF. CDR3 nucleotide sequence: TGCGCCAGCAGTCCCAAAGAGGGGACAGGGGCAAAAAACATTCAGTACTTC. The rearrangement joins TRBV23-1 to TRBJ2-4; 10 bases map to TRBD1. TRBV23-1 is an open reading frame, and its role is uncertain. Trimming at V came to 4 bases and at J to 4 bases, leaving 10 bases not matched to a gene. This CDR3 region has 17 residues.

The chain joins TRBV30 to TRBJ1-5; possibly TRBD1 for D (5 bases). The germline V gene encodes CDR1 GTSNPN and CDR2 SVGIG (reference sequence). The CDR3 runs 13 residues. V shed 3 bases and J shed 0 bases, with 6 bases lying between them. CDR3 loop: CAWSQGSNQPQHF. CDR3 bases: TGTGCCTGGAGCCAGGGTAGCAATCAGCCCCAGCATTTT.

The chain uses TRBV29-1 and TRBJ2-1; D is unresolved. V dropped 3 bases and J dropped 3 bases, with 9 bases sitting between them. The CDR3 runs to 13 residues. CDR1 and CDR2 (germline): SQVTM, ANQGSEA. The CDR3: CSVDDNVYNEQFF. CDR3 nucleotide sequence: TGCAGCGTTGATGATAACGTCTACAATGAGCAGTTCTTC.

The chain employs TRBV12-3 or TRBV12-4 and TRBJ2-1; D is uncertain. Trimming pared 7 bases from V and 5 bases from J, leaving 15 bases between. This CDR3 has 14 residues. The chain's CDR3 is CASTLSLGNNEQFF. CDR3 bases: TGTGCCAGCACCCTATCCCTCGGCAACAATGAGCAGTTCTTC.

A single count supports this clonotype. This chain joins TRBV29-1 and TRBJ2-5, with 9 bases that match TRBD1. This CDR3 region has 12 residues. V lost 3 bases, J lost 5 bases, and 1 base stayed unmatched. The V gene's germline CDR1 is SQVTM and CDR2 ANQGSEA. The CDR3 spells CSVEDRGETQYF. CDR3 in DNA: TGCAGCGTTGAGGACAGGGGCGAGACCCAGTACTTC.

The chain uses TRBV20-1 and TRBJ2-7, with 7 bases lining up with TRBD1. Per germline, CDR1 DFQATT and CDR2 SNEGSKA (reference sequence). The V gene end was trimmed by 0 bases and the J gene end by 1 base; junction bases not matched to a gene: 12. The CDR3 totals 17 residues. CDR3 amino acids: CSARDSVAGGTSYEQYF. The CDR3 bases are TGCAGTGCTAGAGATTCGGTGGCAGGGGGTACTTCCTACGAGCAGTACTTC.

CDR3 protein: CASSRTEDYNSPLHF. DNA of the CDR3: TGTGCCAGCAGCCGCACGGAGGACTATAATTCACCCCTCCACTTT. This chain joins TRBV3-1 and TRBJ1-6; D is uncertain. Trimming took 4 bases from V and 3 from J, leaving 10 bases between them. The length of the CDR3 is 15 residues. Germline loops: CDR1 LGHDT, CDR2 YNNKEL (reference sequence).

The CDR3: CASRSGSTDTQYF. DNA for the CDR3: TGCGCCAGCAGAAGTGGAAGCACAGATACGCAGTATTTT. J is TRBJ2-3 and V is TRBV5-1; D remains unclear. CDR3 size: 13 residues. Germline CDR1 SGHRS, CDR2 YFSETQ. The V and J ends lost 5 bases and 0 bases respectively, with 7 bases between them.

This chain uses TRBV30 with TRBJ2-5; D is unresolved. There are 12 residues in the CDR3. V dropped 3 bases and J dropped 2 bases, with 7 bases sitting between them. The germline gives CDR1 GTSNPN, CDR2 SVGIG (reference sequence). The CDR3 region is CAWRYGQETQYF. The CDR3 DNA reads as TGTGCCTGGAGATACGGACAAGAGACCCAGTACTTC.

The chain carries TRBV12-5 and TRBJ2-2; 8 positions match TRBD1. The trim removed 2 bases at V and 10 bases at J, leaving 12 bases unmatched. CDR3 length: 16 residues. In germline, CDR1 is LGHNT, CDR2 FRNRAP. CDR3 DNA sequence: TGTGCTAGTGGTTTGATAACAGGACAGGGAGTGATGGAGCTGTTTTTT. Translating gives CASGLITGQGVMELFF.

The chain recombines TRBV4-2 with TRBJ1-5; tentatively, D is TRBD1 (6 bases). There are 15 residues in the CDR3. The germline V gene encodes CDR1 LGHNA and CDR2 YNFKEQ. Trimming took 4 bases from V and 3 from J, leaving 13 bases between them. CDR3 protein: CASSPNWGPNQPQHF. The CDR3 DNA reads TGTGCCAGCAGCCCTAATTGGGGGCCCAATCAGCCCCAGCATTTT.

The chain joins TRBV28 to TRBJ1-5; D perhaps matches TRBD1 (6 bases). Trimming left V 3 bases short and J 9 bases short, with 18 bases between. This CDR3 has 15 amino acids. Germline values: CDR1 MDHEN, CDR2 SYDVKM. CDR3 DNA sequence: TGTGCCAGCAGTTTCCCCGGACAGTGGGGAGGGCCCCAGCATTTT. It encodes CASSFPGQWGGPQHF.

This chain links TRBV25-1 with TRBJ1-2; D is perhaps TRBD1 (6 bases). The CDR3 sequence is 13 residues long. Deletions cut 4 bases from V and 7 bases from J, with 13 bases between. The germline gives CDR1 MGHDK, CDR2 SYGVNS. This CDR3 is CASSANREGGYTF. CDR3 nucleotides: TGTGCCAGCAGTGCTAACAGGGAGGGTGGCTACACCTTC.

This chain uses TRBV18 with TRBJ1-1; TRBD1 might be the D (5 bases). Between the trimmed V and J ends, which lost 3 bases and 10 bases, there was a span of 12 bases. There are 12 residues in the CDR3. CDR1 is KGHSH, CDR2 LQKENI, per germline. CDR3 residues: CASSPRGQGAFF. Written as DNA, the CDR3 is TGTGCCAGCTCACCCCGAGGTCAGGGAGCTTTCTTT. Full variable domain (remainder filled in from reference TRBV18 and TRBJ1-1): NAGVMQNPRHLVRRRGQEARLRCSPMKGHSHVYWYRQLPEEGLKFMVYLQKENIIDESGMPKERFSAEFPKEGPSILRIQQVVRGDSAAYFCASSPRGQGAFFGQGTRLTVV.

This chain connects TRBV29-1 to TRBJ1-2; 7 bases fit TRBD1. V lost 8 bases and J lost 2; bases outside the gene matches: 8. The CDR3 totals 13 residues. Germline lookup yields CDR1 SQVTM and CDR2 ANQGSEA. The CDR3 is CSTRDRQNYGYTF. As DNA, the CDR3 is TGCAGCACGCGGGACAGACAAAACTATGGCTACACCTTC.

The rearrangement joins TRBV18 to TRBJ2-5, with D unclear. CDR3 length: 14 amino acids. Germline CDR1 and CDR2: KGHSH and LQKENI. V lost 2 bases to trimming and J lost 1 base, with 8 bases between them. The CDR3 DNA reads as TGTGCCAGCTCACCAATGGACGTCCAAGAGACCCAGTACTTC. Residues: CASSPMDVQETQYF.

The CDR3: CSVEGRGRNYGYTF. CDR3 DNA sequence: TGCAGCGTTGAAGGCAGGGGGCGGAACTATGGCTACACCTTC. The rearrangement uses TRBV29-1 and TRBJ1-2, with 8 bases that match TRBD1. V dropped 1 base and J dropped 2; count of bases not matched to a gene: 3. Germline-derived CDR1 and CDR2 are SQVTM and ANQGSEA. The CDR3 covers 14 residues.